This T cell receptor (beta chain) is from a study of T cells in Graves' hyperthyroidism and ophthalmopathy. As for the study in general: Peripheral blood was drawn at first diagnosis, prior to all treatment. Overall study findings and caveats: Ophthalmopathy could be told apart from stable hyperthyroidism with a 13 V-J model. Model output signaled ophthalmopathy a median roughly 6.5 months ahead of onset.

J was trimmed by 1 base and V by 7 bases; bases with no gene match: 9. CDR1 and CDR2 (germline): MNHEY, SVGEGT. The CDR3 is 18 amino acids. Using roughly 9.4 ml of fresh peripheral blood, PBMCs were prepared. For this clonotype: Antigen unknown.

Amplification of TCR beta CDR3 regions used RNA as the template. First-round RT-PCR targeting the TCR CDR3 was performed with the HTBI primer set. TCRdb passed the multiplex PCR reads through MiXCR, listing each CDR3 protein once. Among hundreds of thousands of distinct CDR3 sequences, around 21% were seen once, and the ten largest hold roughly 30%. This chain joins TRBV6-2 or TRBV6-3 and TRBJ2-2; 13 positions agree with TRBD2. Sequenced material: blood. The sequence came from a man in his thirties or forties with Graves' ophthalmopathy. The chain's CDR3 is CASTGLGLAGVNTGELFF. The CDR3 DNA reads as TGTGCCAGCACCGGCTTAGGACTAGCGGGAGTGAACACCGGGGAGCTGTTTTTT.